The rows below give T cell receptor beta chains drawn from one sample of a study of blood T cells in healthy people across ages. TCRdb independently ran MiXCR on the 5' RACE reads; one entry per CDR3 protein. Found here are more than 550,000 distinct CDR3 sequences, 22% of them singletons; the top ten hold 20% to 25%. Sequencing was carried out using blood. These receptors were obtained from a man in his 70s in good health. CDR3s include the opening cysteine and the closing phenylalanine or tryptophan. D genes are given only for firm matches. A clone size is listed for some rows: how often the clone was seen (once, few, many), or a class if it is expanded.

cdr3_aa	cdr3_nt	v_call	clone_size	j_call	d_call
CASSTVLPSVLRLDTQYF	TGTGCCAGCAGTACCGTGCTCCCTAGCGTCCTCCGTTTAGATACGCAGTATTTT	TRBV6-2/TRBV6-3	few	TRBJ2-3	.
CASRPGLAGGELFF	TGTGCCAGCAGACCAGGACTAGCGGGCGGGGAGCTGTTTTTT	TRBV7-2	.	TRBJ2-2	TRBD2
CASRGTVTTEKLFF	TGCGCCAGCCGGGGGACAGTGACAACTGAAAAACTGTTTTTT	TRBV10-2	many	TRBJ1-4	TRBD1
CSAYSEGVGTEAFF	TGCAGTGCTTACTCTGAGGGGGTGGGCACTGAAGCTTTCTTT	TRBV20-1	.	TRBJ1-1	.
CASTKDRGREKLFF	TGTGCCAGCACCAAGGACAGGGGGCGTGAAAAACTGTTTTTT	TRBV7-2	.	TRBJ1-4	TRBD1
CASSQLDNYGYTF	TGTGCCAGCAGCCAATTAGATAACTATGGCTACACCTTC	TRBV4-2	few	TRBJ1-2	.
CASGRGVSYNEQFF	TGTGCCAGCGGCCGGGGGGTCTCCTACAATGAGCAGTTCTTC	TRBV6-5	few	TRBJ2-1	TRBD2
CASSLIALRNEKLFF	TGTGCCAGCAGCTTAATCGCCCTCCGTAATGAAAAACTGTTTTTT	TRBV7-9	few	TRBJ1-4	.
CASSFASGGLDTQYF	TGTGCCAGCAGCTTCGCTAGCGGGGGGTTAGATACGCAGTATTTT	TRBV7-2	.	TRBJ2-3	TRBD2
CASSLGLAETDTQYF	TGTGCCAGCAGCTTAGGGCTAGCGGAGACAGATACGCAGTATTTT	TRBV11-3	.	TRBJ2-3	TRBD2
CASRGEGGQPQHF	TGTGCCAGCCGGGGTGAGGGTGGTCAGCCCCAGCATTTT	TRBV6-5	.	TRBJ1-5	.
CASTLGAGTSTDTQYF	TGCGCCAGCACCCTCGGGGCGGGGACTAGCACAGATACGCAGTATTTT	TRBV5-1	few	TRBJ2-3	.
CSATTGNTGELFF	TGCAGTGCTACGACAGGGAACACCGGGGAGCTGTTTTTT	TRBV20-1	.	TRBJ2-2	.
CSASRASGSYNEQFF	TGCAGTGCTAGCCGCGCTAGCGGTTCCTACAATGAGCAGTTCTTC	TRBV20-1	many	TRBJ2-1	TRBD2
CASSLVVGFYEQYF	TGCGCCAGCAGCTTGGTTGTAGGGTTCTACGAGCAGTACTTC	TRBV5-1	few	TRBJ2-7	.
CASTLPSGLNGYTF	TGTGCCAGCACCCTACCGTCAGGGCTAAATGGCTACACCTTC	TRBV2	.	TRBJ1-2	.
CSARQLAGVGETQYF	TGCAGTGCCAGACAACTAGCGGGAGTAGGGGAGACCCAGTACTTC	TRBV20-1	few	TRBJ2-5	TRBD2
CASSSVERGDWVTQYF	TGCGCCAGCAGCTCCGTGGAGCGGGGGGATTGGGTTACGCAGTATTTT	TRBV5-1	.	TRBJ2-3	TRBD2
CASSFPRTGGRSEAFF	TGTGCCAGCAGCTTCCCCCGGACAGGGGGAAGGTCTGAAGCTTTCTTT	TRBV7-8	.	TRBJ1-1	TRBD1
CSARVRARLTNEQFF	TGCAGTGCTAGAGTGAGGGCTAGACTTACCAATGAGCAGTTCTTC	TRBV20-1	few	TRBJ2-1	.
CASSILRTSGAEQFF	TGTGCCAGTAGTATCCTCCGGACTAGCGGGGCTGAGCAGTTCTTC	TRBV19	many	TRBJ2-1	TRBD2
CASSSALGPQETQYF	TGTGCCAGCAGCTCCGCACTCGGACCTCAAGAGACCCAGTACTTC	TRBV11-2	.	TRBJ2-5	.
CASSRDAYQETQYF	TGTGCCAGCAGCAGGGACGCGTACCAAGAGACCCAGTACTTC	TRBV6-5	many	TRBJ2-5	.
CASSAWGTEAFF	TGTGCCAGCAGTGCCTGGGGCACTGAAGCTTTCTTT	TRBV6-5	few	TRBJ1-1	.
CASSKGPNSGNTIYF	TGTGCCAGCAGCAAGGGACCCAACTCTGGAAACACCATATATTTT	TRBV7-2	few	TRBJ1-3	.
CASSQGRLTYNEQFF	TGCGCCAGCAGCCAAGGTCGACTAACCTACAATGAGCAGTTCTTC	TRBV4-3	many	TRBJ2-1	.
CASSLSRSSGGLLEQFF	TGTGCCAGCAGTTTATCGAGGTCTAGCGGGGGGCTTTTAGAGCAGTTCTTC	TRBV27	few	TRBJ2-1	TRBD2
CASSPDRDRNIQYF	TGCGCCAGCAGCCCAGACAGGGATAGGAACATTCAGTACTTC	TRBV5-1	few	TRBJ2-4	TRBD1
CASRGLVSTDTQYF	TGCGCCAGCAGGGGCTTAGTGAGCACAGATACGCAGTATTTT	TRBV5-1	few	TRBJ2-3	.
CASSVEDEQFF	TGTGCCAGCAGCGTAGAGGATGAGCAGTTCTTC	TRBV9	.	TRBJ2-1	.
CASSAGRWGSTDTQYF	TGTGCCAGCAGCGCCGGTCGGTGGGGATCCACAGATACGCAGTATTTT	TRBV9	.	TRBJ2-3	.